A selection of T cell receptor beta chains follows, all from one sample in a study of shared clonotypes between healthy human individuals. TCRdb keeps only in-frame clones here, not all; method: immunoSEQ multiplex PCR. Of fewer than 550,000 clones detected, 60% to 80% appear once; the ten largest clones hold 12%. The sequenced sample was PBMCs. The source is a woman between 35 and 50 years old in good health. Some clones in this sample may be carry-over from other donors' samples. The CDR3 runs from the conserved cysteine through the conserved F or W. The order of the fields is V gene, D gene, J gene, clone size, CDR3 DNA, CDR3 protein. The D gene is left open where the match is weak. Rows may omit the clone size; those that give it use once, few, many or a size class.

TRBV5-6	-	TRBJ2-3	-	TGTGCCAGCAGCGTGGGGGCCAACACAGATACGCAGTATTTT	CASSVGANTDTQYF
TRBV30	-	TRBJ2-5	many	TGTGCCTGGAGCCTCGCCCGGGTTAAGTTAGGAGAGACCCAGTACTTC	CAWSLARVKLGETQYF
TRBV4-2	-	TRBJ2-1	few	TGTGCCAGCAGCCAAGCGACCGGGACTGGGAGCTACAATGAGCAGTTCTTC	CASSQATGTGSYNEQFF
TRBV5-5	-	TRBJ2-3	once	TGTGCCAGCCGGCAGGAGCAGAACACAGATACGCAGTATTTT	CASRQEQNTDTQYF
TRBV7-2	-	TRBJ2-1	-	TGTGCCAGCAGCTTAGACCCGTCGGGGGAGTTGAAGTTCTTC	CASSLDPSGELKFF
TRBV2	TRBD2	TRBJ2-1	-	TGTGCCTCGGGACTAGCCCCAATTGAGCAGTTCTTC	CASGLAPIEQFF
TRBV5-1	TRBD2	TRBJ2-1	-	TGCGCCAGCAGCACCGGGACTAGCGGGAACTACAATGAGCAGTTCTTC	CASSTGTSGNYNEQFF
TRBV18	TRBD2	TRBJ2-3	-	TGTGCCAGCTCACCGACTAGCGGGTGGACAGATACGCAGTATTTT	CASSPTSGWTDTQYF
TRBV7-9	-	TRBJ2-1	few	TGTGCCAGCAGCTGGACTCCGACGGGGCAGTTCTTC	CASSWTPTGQFF
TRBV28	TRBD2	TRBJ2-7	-	TGTGCCACCCAAGGGACTAGCGGGCCCTACGAGCAGTACTTC	CATQGTSGPYEQYF
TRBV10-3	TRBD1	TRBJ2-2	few	TGTGCCATCAGTGAGAGGACAGGGTGGACCGGGGAGCTGTTTTTT	CAISERTGWTGELFF
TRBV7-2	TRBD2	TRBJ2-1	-	TGTGCCAGCAGTTTACTAGCGGGAGGCTTCAATGAGCAGTTCTTC	CASSLLAGGFNEQFF
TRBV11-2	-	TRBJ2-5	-	TGTGCCAGCAGCCTCCAACAAGAGACCCAGTACTTC	CASSLQQETQYF
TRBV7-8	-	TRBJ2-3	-	TGTGCCAGCAGTCTTAACCCGCAGGGGATAGGGGCAGATACGCAGTATTTT	CASSLNPQGIGADTQYF
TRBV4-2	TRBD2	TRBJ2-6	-	TGTGCCAGCAGCCCCCGGGAGGGATCCTCTGGGGCCAACGTCCTGACTTTC	CASSPREGSSGANVLTF
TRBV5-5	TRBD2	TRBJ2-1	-	TGTGCCAGCAGCGCGGACGGGAGGGCCACCTACAATGAGCAGTTCTTC	CASSADGRATYNEQFF
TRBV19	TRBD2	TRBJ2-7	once	TGTGCCAGTAGAGCGGGAGACGGGCAGTACTTC	CASRAGDGQYF
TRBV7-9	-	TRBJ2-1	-	TGTGCCAGCAGCGTAAGTACTCACTACAATGAGCAGTTCTTC	CASSVSTHYNEQFF
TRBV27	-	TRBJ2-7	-	TGTGCCAGCAGTCCAAATCAGGGATACGAGCAGTACTTC	CASSPNQGYEQYF
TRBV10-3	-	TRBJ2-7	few	TGTGCCACCACCCGGGACCCAAATTACGAGCAGTACTTC	CATTRDPNYEQYF
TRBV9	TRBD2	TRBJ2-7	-	TGTGCCAGCAGCGTGGGGAGGGGCCGTTACGAGCAGTACTTC	CASSVGRGRYEQYF
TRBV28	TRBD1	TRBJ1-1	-	TGTGCCAGCAGTGAGGACAGGAGAGCTTTCTTT	CASSEDRRAFF
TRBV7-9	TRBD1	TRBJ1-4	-	TGTGCCAGCAGCTTTCCGGGACAGCGTGAAAAACTGTTTTTT	CASSFPGQREKLFF
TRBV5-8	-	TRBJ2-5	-	TGTGCCAGCACCCTATATGGGACGGAGACCCAGTACTTC	CASTLYGTETQYF
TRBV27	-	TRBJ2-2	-	TGTGCCAGCACCAAGTCGGCTAGTAATCGATGGGAGCTGTTTTTT	CASTKSASNRWELFF
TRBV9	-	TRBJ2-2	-	TGTGCCAGCAGCGTAGACTTCGGGGAGCTGTTTTTT	CASSVDFGELFF
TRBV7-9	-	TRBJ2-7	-	TGTGCCAGCAGCTTATCACCCCCGTTGGCCTACGAGCAGTACTTC	CASSLSPPLAYEQYF
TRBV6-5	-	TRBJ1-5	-	TGTGCCAGCAGGGGTCGGAATCAGCCCCAGCATTTT	CASRGRNQPQHF
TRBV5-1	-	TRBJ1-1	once	TGCGCCAGCAGCTTTGTAGGGGTGAACACTGAAGCTTTCTTT	CASSFVGVNTEAFF
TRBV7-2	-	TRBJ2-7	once	TGTGCCAGCAGCTTAGCCTTAAGGAGCTCCTACGAGCAGTACTTC	CASSLALRSSYEQYF
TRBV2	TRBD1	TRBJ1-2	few	TGTGCCAGCAGTGAAGCGGGACAGCCTAACTATGGCTACACCTTC	CASSEAGQPNYGYTF
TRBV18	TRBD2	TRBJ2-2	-	TGTGCCAGCTCACCACCGACGGGGGGAAGCAGGACCGGGGAGCTGTTTTTT	CASSPPTGGSRTGELFF
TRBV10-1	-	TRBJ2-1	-	TGCGCCAGCAGTCTGACAGGTCCCCGCGGGAATGAGCAGTTCTTC	CASSLTGPRGNEQFF
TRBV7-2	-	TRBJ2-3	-	TGTGCCAGCAGCTCTGCCGGCGCAGATACGCAGTATTTT	CASSSAGADTQYF
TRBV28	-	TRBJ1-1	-	TGTGCCAGCAGTTTAATCTCCGGGGGGCGAAATACTGAAGCTTTCTTT	CASSLISGGRNTEAFF
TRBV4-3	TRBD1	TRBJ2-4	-	TGCGCCAGCAGCCCTGAACAGGGGGCTGGTCAGTACTTC	CASSPEQGAGQYF
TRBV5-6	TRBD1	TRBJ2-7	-	TGTGCCAGCAGCTCCGGGACAGGGGGCGAACAATACGAGCAGTACTTC	CASSSGTGGEQYEQYF
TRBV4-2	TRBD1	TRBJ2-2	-	TGTGCCAGCAGCCAGAGACAGGGGAGGTTTGCCGGGGAGCTGTTTTTT	CASSQRQGRFAGELFF
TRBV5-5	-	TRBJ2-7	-	TGTGCCAGCAGCTTGGGACAGCATGGGAACGAGCAGTACTTC	CASSLGQHGNEQYF
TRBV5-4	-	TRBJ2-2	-	TGTGCCAGCAGCTTGATAGGGACCGGGGAGCTGTTTTTT	CASSLIGTGELFF
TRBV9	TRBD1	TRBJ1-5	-	TGTGCCAGCAGCGCGACAGGGTGGGGTCAGCCCCAGCATTTT	CASSATGWGQPQHF
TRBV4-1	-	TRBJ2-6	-	TGCGCCAGCAGCCAAGCCCCGGGACATTCCCTCTCTGGGGCCAACGTCCTGACTTTC	CASSQAPGHSLSGANVLTF
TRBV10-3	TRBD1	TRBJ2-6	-	TGTGCCATCGCGGGACAGGGAGACTCTGGGGCCAACGTCCTGACTTTC	CAIAGQGDSGANVLTF
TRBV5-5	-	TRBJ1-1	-	TGTGCCAGCAGCTTGGCCGGGAGGGAGACTGAAGCTTTCTTT	CASSLAGRETEAFF
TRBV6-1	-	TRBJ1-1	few	TGTGCCAGCAGTGAATGGCCAGGGGAAGGTGGCACTGAAGCTTTCTTT	CASSEWPGEGGTEAFF
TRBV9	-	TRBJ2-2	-	TGTGCCAGCAGCGTAAGGCCCGTGAACACCGGGGAGCTGTTTTTT	CASSVRPVNTGELFF
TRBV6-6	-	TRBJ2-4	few	TGTGCCAGCAGCCCGACTAGAGAGGCGCACATTCAGTACTTC	CASSPTREAHIQYF
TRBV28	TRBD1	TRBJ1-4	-	TGTGCCAGCACCAGGGACAGGGCAACTAATGAAAAACTGTTTTTT	CASTRDRATNEKLFF